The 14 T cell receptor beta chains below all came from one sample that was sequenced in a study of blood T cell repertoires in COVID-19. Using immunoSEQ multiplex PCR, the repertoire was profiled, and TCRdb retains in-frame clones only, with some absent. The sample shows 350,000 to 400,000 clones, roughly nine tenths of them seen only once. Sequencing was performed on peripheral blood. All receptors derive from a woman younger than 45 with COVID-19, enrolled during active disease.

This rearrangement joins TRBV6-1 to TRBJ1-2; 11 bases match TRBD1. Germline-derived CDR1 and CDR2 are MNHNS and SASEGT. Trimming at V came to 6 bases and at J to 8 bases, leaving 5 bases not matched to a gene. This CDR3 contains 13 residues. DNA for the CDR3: TGTGCCAGCAGCCCGGACAGGGGGCGAGGCTACACCTTC. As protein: CASSPDRGRGYTF.

In DNA, the CDR3 is TGTGCCAGTAGTACGAACAATGTTGGCACTGAAGCTTTCTTT. Translated: CASSTNNVGTEAFF. V is TRBV19 and J is TRBJ1-1, with D uncertain. The CDR3 is 14 residues long. CDR1 and CDR2 from the germline V gene are LNHDA and SQIVND (reference sequence). Trimming removed 4 bases from V and 4 bases from J, with 13 bases in between.

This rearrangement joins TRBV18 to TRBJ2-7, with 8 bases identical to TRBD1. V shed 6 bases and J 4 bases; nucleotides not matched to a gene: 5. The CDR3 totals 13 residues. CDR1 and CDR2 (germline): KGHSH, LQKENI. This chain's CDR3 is CASSPGTGYEQYF. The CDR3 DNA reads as TGTGCCAGCTCGCCGGGGACAGGTTACGAGCAGTACTTC.

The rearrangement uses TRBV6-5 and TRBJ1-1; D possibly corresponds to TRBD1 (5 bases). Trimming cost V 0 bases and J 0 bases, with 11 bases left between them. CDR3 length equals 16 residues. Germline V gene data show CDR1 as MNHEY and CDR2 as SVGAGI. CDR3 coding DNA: TGTGCCAGCAGTTACTCCTACAGGAGCTTGAACACTGAAGCTTTCTTT. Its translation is CASSYSYRSLNTEAFF.

The CDR3 region is CASGSIWGQFRNQPQHF. CDR3 DNA: TGTGCTAGTGGTTCAATTTGGGGACAGTTTAGAAATCAGCCCCAGCATTTT. This chain links TRBV12-5 with TRBJ1-5; 7 bases match TRBD1. Germline-derived CDR1 and CDR2 are LGHNT and FRNRAP. The CDR3 runs to 17 residues. Unmatched junction bases numbered 13, after V lost 4 bases and J lost 4 bases.

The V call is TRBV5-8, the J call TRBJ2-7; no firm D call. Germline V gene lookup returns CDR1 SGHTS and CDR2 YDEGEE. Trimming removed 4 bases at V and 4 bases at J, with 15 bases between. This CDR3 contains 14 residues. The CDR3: CASSPSKRGYEQYF. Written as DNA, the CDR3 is TGTGCCAGCAGCCCGTCCAAGCGTGGATACGAGCAGTACTTC.

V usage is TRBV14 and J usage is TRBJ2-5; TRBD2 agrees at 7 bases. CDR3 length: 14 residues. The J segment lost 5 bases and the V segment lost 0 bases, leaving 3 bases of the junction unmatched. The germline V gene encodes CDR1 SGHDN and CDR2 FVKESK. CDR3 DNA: TGTGCCAGCAGCCAAGATCTGGGGGGGGAGACCCAGTACTTC. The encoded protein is CASSQDLGGETQYF.

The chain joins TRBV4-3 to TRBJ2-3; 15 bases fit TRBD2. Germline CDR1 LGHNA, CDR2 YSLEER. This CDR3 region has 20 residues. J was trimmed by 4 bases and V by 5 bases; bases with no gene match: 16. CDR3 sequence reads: CASSSRLWTSGRVSSDTQYF. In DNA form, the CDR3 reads TGCGCCAGCAGCAGCCGCCTTTGGACTAGCGGGAGGGTCTCCTCAGATACGCAGTATTTT.

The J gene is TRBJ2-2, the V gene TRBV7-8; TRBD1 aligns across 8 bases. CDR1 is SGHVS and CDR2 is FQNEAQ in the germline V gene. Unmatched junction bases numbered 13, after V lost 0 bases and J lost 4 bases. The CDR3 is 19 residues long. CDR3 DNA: TGTGCCAGCAGCTTAGCTACGTTTCCCGGGACAGGCCCCACCGGGGAGCTGTTTTTT. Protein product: CASSLATFPGTGPTGELFF.

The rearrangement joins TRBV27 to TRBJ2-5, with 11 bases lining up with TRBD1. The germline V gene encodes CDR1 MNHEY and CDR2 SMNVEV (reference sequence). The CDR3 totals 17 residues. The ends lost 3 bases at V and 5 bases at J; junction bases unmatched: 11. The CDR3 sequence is CASSFLRTGGALETQYF. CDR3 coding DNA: TGTGCCAGCAGTTTCTTACGGACAGGGGGCGCGTTGGAGACCCAGTACTTC.

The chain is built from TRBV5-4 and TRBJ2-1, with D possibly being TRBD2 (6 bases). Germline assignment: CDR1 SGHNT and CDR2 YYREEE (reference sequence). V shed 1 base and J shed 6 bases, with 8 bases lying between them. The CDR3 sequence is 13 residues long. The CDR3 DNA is TGTGCCAGCAGCTTGACGGGGGTCAATGAGCAGTTCTTC. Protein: CASSLTGVNEQFF.

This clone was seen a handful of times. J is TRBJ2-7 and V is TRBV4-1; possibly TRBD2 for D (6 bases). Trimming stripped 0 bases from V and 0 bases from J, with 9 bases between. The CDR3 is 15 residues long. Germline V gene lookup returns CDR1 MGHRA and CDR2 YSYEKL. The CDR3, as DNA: TGCGCCAGCAGCCAAGAGAGACTAGACTCCTACGAGCAGTACTTC. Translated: CASSQERLDSYEQYF.

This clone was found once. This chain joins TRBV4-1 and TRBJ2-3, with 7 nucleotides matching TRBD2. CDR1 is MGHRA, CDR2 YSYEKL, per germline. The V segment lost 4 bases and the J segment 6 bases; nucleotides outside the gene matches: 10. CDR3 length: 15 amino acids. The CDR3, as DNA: TGCGCCAGCAGCCTAATCGGGGCAGCGGGGGATACGCAGTATTTT. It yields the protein CASSLIGAAGDTQYF.

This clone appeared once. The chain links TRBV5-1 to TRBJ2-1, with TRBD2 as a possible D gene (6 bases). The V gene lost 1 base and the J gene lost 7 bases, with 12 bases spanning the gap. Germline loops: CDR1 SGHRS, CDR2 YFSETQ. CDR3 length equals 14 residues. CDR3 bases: TGCGCCAGCAGCTTGCTGGGGGGAAGGAATGAGCAGTTCTTC. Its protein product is CASSLLGGRNEQFF.